This T cell receptor (beta chain) was sequenced for a study of cytomegalovirus exposure and HLA in healthy donors. Study conclusions and caveats: CMV serostatus was the sole immune exposure data available. Using a false discovery rate of 0.05, a later analysis showed that 16,000 or so TCR beta sequences were associated with HLA alleles.

Of note for this clone: Antigen specificity is unknown. The same CDR3 is also encoded by other DNA sequences in this sample.

In the PCR, 60 Vbeta and 13 Jbeta primers were used. The assay was immunoSEQ multiplex PCR, and TCRdb's table has in-frame clones only and misses some. The sample lists 110,000 to 150,000 clones, around 73% occurring once. What was sequenced was PBMCs. This sequence was found in a human donor in good health.

The CDR3 here is CASSFTGTGELFF. The CDR3 bases are TGTGCCAGCAGCTTTACAGGCACCGGGGAGCTGTTTTTT. The rearrangement joins TRBV7-3 to TRBJ2-2, with D tentatively TRBD1 (5 bases). The germline V and J ends were trimmed by 3 bases and 4 bases, with 6 bases remaining between them. CDR1 is SGHTA and CDR2 is FQGTGA in the germline V gene. This CDR3 has 13 amino acids.